This T cell receptor (beta chain) comes out of a study of T cell responses to AZD1222 COVID-19 vaccine (dated by TCRdb to the early 2020s). Background for the entire study: AZD1222 recipients whose second dose came at about 4 weeks and those whose second dose came at about 12 weeks were combined into one group, since spike-specific TCR depth and breadth did not differ between the two schedules. TCR sequencing was performed for 230 to 250 trial participants, of whom about 210 were given two doses of AZD1222 and about 25 were given two doses of MenACWY control vaccine. Enrollment into the trials was organized by age into subgroups of 18-55, 56-69 and 70-plus years, and those subgroups contained roughly 150, 30 and 60 TCR-sequenced participants, respectively. General study outcomes and caveats: No day 14 peak-response samples were available, so repertoires were characterized only after the peak T cell response. Only five to seven AZD1222 recipients were SARS-CoV-2 seropositive at baseline, limiting conclusions about previously exposed vaccinees. The 56-69-year group was small, and its depth increase did not reach significance, likely because of low power. After two AZD1222 doses, spike-specific TCR breadth and depth were significantly higher than at day 0 and than in MenACWY recipients. Vaccine-associated CD4 TCRs spanned the whole spike protein, with dominant responses in regions 160-218 and 743-854. Most participants were white British and females outnumbered males, and the authors suggested that clonal diversity may have been underestimated. Reportedly, close to half of the unique spike-specific TCRs recognized epitopes lying outside the regions that are mutated in the B.1.351 and B.1.1.7 variants.

The junction shows trimming of 7 bases on V and 6 bases on J, plus 15 bases between the germline ends. According to the germline V gene, CDR1 reads SNHLY and CDR2 reads FYNNEI. The CDR3 goes from the cysteine to the phenylalanine over 13 residues. The only DNA kept is the CDR3, 39 bases in frame from the first base. The CDR3 regions of human TCRbeta chains were analyzed by immunosequencing. Turning to the authors' computational methods: TCRs in the repertoires were compared against a reference library of SARS-CoV-2-specific TCRs that had been generated with the MIRA antigen-specificity platform. Breadth was defined as the fraction of unique TCRs that were SARS-CoV-2-associated, and depth was defined as the fraction of total T cells that were SARS-CoV-2-associated. Each spike-specific TCR was assigned to its reactive spike region and to a CD4 or CD8 class using the MIRA data. Log10-transformed breadth and depth values were compared by one-way ANOVA with Sidak's multiple comparisons tests. Held by TCRdb, this immuneACCESS table contains in-frame sequences only and omits some clones. Under half of the omission traces to an unresolved V gene where checked; the cause of the rest is unknown. V, J and clone size derive from that table, while D and trimming were established from the DNA sequence. Counted in this sample were around 70,000 clones; around 83% of them appeared once. The top ten clonotypes cover 9% to 13% of the sample.

The time point label corresponds to: baseline before first vaccination. Samples from vaccinated people were obtained from the UK trials COV001 and COV002, which included a single-blind randomized controlled phase 2/3 trial of AZD1222 (ChAdOx1 nCoV-19) in healthy adults. For TCRbeta chain sequencing, PBMC samples from trial participants were taken at day 0 and at day 28 after the second dose. Comments on this clone: The antigen this receptor binds is unknown. Nothing much larger sits one base from this clone, and base qualities are not available.

This receptor was taken from an adult in good health. The chain was built from TRBV2 and TRBJ1-2, and the D gene may be TRBD1, 6 bases matching. Sequenced here: peripheral blood, sampled on day 0 of AZD1222 vaccination. This receptor carries the CDR3 CASKDSNWDGYTF. The nucleotide sequence is given as TGTGCCAGCAAGGACAGTAACTGGGATGGCTACACCTTC. The variable domain in full, with residues beyond the CDR3 obtained from the reference TRBV2 and TRBJ1-2 genes, is EPEVTQTPSHQVTQMGQEVILRCVPISNHLYFYWYRQILGQKVEFLVSFYNNEISEKSEIFDDQFSVERPDGSNFTLKIRSTKLEDSAMYFCASKDSNWDGYTFGSGTRLTVV.